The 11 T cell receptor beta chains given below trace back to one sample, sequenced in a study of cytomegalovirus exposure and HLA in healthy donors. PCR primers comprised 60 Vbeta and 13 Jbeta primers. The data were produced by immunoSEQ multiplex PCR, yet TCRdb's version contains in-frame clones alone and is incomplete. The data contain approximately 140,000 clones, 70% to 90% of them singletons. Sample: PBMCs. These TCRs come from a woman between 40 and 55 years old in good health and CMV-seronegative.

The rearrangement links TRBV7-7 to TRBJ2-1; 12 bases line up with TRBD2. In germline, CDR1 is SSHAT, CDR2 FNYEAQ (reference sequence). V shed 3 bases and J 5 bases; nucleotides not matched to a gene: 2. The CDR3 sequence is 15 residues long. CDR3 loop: CASSFGTSGHNEQFF. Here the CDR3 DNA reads TGTGCCAGCAGCTTTGGGACTAGCGGGCACAATGAGCAGTTCTTC.

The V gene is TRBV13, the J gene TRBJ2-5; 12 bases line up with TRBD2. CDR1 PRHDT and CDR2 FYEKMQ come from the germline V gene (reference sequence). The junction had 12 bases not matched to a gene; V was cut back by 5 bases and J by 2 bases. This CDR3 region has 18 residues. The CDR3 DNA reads TGTGCCAGCAGCACCACCGGACTAGCGGGATCAGGTCAAGAGACCCAGTACTTC. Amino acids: CASSTTGLAGSGQETQYF.

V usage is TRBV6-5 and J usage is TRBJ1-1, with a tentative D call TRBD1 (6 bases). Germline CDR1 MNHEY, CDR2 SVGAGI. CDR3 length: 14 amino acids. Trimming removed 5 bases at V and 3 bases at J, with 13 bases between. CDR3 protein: CASSRTVSHTEAFF. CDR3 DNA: TGTGCCAGCAGTAGGACAGTTAGCCACACTGAAGCTTTCTTT.

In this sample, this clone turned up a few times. CDR3 sequence reads: CASSPSGRTLRDEQYF. The CDR3, as DNA: TGTGCCAGCAGCCCCTCGGGGAGGACCTTAAGGGACGAGCAGTACTTC. This chain joins TRBV7-6 and TRBJ2-7; D is possibly TRBD2 (6 bases). Between the trimmed V and J ends, which lost 5 bases and 5 bases, there was a span of 22 bases. The CDR3 is 16 amino acids. CDR1 is SGHVS and CDR2 is FNYEAQ in the germline V gene. Based on the CDR3 plus reference TRBV7-6 and TRBJ2-7, the full variable domain is GAGVSQSPRYKVTKRGQDVALRCDPISGHVSLYWYRQALGQGPEFLTYFNYEAQQDKSGLPNDRFSAERPEGSISTLTIQRTEQRDSAMYRCASSPSGRTLRDEQYFGPGTRLTVT.

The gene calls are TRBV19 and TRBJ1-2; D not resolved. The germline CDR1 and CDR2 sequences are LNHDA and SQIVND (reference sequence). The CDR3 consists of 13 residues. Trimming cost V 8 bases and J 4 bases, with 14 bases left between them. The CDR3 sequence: CASEPEAFYGYTF. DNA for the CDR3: TGTGCCAGTGAACCCGAGGCCTTCTATGGCTACACCTTC. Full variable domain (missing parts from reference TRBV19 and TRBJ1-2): DGGITQSPKYLFRKEGQNVTLSCEQNLNHDAMYWYRQDPGQGLRLIYYSQIVNDFQKGDIAEGYSVSREKKESFPLTVTSAQKNPTAFYLCASEPEAFYGYTFGSGTRLTVV.

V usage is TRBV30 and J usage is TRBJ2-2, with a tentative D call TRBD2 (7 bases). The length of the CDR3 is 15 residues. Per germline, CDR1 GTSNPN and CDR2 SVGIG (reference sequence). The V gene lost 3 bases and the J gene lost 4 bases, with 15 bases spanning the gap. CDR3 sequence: CAWSRRGRVTGELFF. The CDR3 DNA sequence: TGTGCCTGGAGCAGGCGGGGGCGTGTCACCGGGGAGCTGTTTTTT.

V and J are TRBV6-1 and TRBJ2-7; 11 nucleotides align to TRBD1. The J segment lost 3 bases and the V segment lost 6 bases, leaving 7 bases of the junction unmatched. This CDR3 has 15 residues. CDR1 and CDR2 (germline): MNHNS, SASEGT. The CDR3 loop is CASSLGQGDLYEQYF. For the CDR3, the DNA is TGTGCCAGCAGCTTGGGACAGGGGGATCTCTACGAGCAGTACTTC.

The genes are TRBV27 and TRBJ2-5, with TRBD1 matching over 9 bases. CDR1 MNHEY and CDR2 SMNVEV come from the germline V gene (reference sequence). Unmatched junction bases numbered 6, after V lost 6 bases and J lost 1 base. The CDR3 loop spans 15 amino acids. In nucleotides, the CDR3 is TGTGCCAGCAGCCCTGGGACAGGGACCCAAGAGACCCAGTACTTC. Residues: CASSPGTGTQETQYF.

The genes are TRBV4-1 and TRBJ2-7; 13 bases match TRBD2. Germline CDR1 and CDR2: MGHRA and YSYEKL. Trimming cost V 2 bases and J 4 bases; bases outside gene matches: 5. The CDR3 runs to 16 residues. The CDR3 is CASSQLGLAGEYEQYF. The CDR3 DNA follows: TGCGCCAGCAGCCAATTAGGACTAGCGGGAGAGTACGAGCAGTACTTC.

DNA for the CDR3: TGTGCCAGCAGTTTGTCACAGGGAGCGCTCTACACCTTC. The encoded protein is CASSLSQGALYTF. The chain has TRBV27 and TRBJ1-2, with a possible D match to TRBD1 (6 bases). Germline lookup yields CDR1 MNHEY and CDR2 SMNVEV (reference sequence). The CDR3 sequence is 13 residues long. Between the trimmed V and J ends, which lost 3 bases and 10 bases, there was a span of 15 bases.

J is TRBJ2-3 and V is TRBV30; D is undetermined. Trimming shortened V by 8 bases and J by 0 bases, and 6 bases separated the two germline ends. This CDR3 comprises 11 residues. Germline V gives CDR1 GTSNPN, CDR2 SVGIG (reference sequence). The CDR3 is CAGASTDTQYF. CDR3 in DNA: TGTGCCGGAGCGAGCACAGATACGCAGTATTTT.